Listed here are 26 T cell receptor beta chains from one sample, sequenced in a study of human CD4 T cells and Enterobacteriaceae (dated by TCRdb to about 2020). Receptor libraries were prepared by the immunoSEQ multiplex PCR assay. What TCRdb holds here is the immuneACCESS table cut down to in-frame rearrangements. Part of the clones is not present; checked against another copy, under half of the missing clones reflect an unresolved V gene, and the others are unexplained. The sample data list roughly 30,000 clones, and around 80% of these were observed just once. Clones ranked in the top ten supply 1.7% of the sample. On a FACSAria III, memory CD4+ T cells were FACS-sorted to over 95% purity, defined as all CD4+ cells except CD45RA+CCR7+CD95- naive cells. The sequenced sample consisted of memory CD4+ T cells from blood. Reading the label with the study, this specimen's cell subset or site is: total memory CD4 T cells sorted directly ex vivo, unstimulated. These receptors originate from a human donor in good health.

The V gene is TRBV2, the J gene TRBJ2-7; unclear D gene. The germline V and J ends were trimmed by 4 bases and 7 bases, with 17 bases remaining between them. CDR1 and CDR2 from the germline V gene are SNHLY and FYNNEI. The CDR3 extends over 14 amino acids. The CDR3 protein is CASSARTNYGEQYF. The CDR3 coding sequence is TGTGCCAGCAGTGCCCGGACGAACTACGGGGAGCAGTACTTC. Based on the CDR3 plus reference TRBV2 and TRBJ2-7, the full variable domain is EPEVTQTPSHQVTQMGQEVILRCVPISNHLYFYWYRQILGQKVEFLVSFYNNEISEKSEIFDDQFSVERPDGSNFTLKIRSTKLEDSAMYFCASSARTNYGEQYFGPGTRLTVT.

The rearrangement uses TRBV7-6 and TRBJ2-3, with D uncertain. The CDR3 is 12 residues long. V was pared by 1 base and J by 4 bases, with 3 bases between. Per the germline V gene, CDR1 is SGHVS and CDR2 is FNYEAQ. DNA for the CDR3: TGTGCCAGCAGCTTAGGTCCAGATACGCAGTATTTT. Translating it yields CASSLGPDTQYF.

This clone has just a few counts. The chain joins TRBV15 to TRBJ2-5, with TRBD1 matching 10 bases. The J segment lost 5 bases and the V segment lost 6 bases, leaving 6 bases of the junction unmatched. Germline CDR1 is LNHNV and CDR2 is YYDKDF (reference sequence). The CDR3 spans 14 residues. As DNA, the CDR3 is TGTGCCACCAGAAGGGACAGGGGATCGGAGACCCAGTACTTC. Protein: CATRRDRGSETQYF.

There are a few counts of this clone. The CDR3 nucleotides are TGTGCCAGCAGCTTACAATCGGGGGGGCTATATGGCTACACCTTC. Its protein is CASSLQSGGLYGYTF. The gene calls are TRBV7-2 and TRBJ1-2; maybe TRBD1 (6 bases). V dropped 2 bases and J dropped 5 bases, with 15 bases sitting between them. Looked up from germline, CDR1 is SGHTA and CDR2 is FQGNSA. The CDR3 has 15 residues.

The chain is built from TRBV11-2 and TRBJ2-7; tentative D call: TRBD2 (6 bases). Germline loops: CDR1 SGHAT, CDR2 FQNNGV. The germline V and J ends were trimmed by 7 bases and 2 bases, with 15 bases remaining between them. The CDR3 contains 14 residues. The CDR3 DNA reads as TGTGCCAGCAACCGTGGAGGGGCGGCCTACGAGCAGTACTTC. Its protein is CASNRGGAAYEQYF.

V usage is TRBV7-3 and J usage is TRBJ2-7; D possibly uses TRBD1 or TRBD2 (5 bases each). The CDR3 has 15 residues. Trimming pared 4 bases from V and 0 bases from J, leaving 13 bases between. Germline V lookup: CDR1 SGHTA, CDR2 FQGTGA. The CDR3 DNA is TGTGCCAGCAGCTCCGGGACGCAGCACTCCTACGAGCAGTACTTC. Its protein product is CASSSGTQHSYEQYF.

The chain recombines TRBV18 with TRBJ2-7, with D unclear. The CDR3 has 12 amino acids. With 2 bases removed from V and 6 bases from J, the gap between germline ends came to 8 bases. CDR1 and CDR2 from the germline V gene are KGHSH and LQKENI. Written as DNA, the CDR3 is TGTGCCAGCTCACCAGGGGTCACCGAGCAGTACTTC. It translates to CASSPGVTEQYF.

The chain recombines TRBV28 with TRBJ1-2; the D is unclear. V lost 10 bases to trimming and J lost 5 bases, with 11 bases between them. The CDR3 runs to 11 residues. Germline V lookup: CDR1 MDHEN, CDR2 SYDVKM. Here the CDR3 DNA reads TGTGCCACCAATTTGGGGTATGGCTACACCTTC. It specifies CATNLGYGYTF.

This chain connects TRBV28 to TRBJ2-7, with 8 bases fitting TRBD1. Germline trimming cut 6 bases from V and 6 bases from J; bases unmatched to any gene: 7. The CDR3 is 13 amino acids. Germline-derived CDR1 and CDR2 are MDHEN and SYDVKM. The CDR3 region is CASSSGQGGEQYF. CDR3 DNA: TGTGCCAGCAGCTCCGGACAGGGCGGCGAGCAGTACTTC.

CDR3 protein: CASSSLAGGPGANVLTF. For the CDR3, the DNA is TGTGCCAGCAGCTCACTAGCGGGAGGGCCAGGGGCCAACGTCCTGACTTTC. The genes are TRBV11-2 and TRBJ2-6, with 13 bases lining up with TRBD2. V shed 4 bases, J shed 4 bases, and the junction held 4 bases outside the gene matches. Germline lookup yields CDR1 SGHAT and CDR2 FQNNGV. The CDR3 consists of 17 residues.

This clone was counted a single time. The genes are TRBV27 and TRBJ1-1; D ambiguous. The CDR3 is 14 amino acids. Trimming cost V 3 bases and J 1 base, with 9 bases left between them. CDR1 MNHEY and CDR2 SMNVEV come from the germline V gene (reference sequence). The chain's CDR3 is CASSLSGPNTEAFF. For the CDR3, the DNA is TGTGCCAGCAGTTTGTCAGGCCCGAACACTGAAGCTTTCTTT.

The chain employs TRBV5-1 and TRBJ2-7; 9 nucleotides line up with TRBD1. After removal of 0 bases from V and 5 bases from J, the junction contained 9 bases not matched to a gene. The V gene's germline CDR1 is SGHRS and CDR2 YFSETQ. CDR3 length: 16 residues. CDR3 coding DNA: TGCGCCAGCAGCTTGGTGGGGACAGGGAGAGAAGACGAGCAGTACTTC. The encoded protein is CASSLVGTGREDEQYF.

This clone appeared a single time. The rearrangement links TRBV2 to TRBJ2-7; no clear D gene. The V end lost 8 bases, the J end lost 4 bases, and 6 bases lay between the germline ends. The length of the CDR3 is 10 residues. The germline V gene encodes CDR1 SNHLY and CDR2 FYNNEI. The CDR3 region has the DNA TGTGCCAGCGTAAATTACGAGCAGTACTTC. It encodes CASVNYEQYF.

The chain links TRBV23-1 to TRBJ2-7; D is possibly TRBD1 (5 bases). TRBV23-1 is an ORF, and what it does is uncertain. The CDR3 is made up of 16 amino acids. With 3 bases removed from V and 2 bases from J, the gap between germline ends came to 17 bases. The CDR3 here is CASSHPPQESTYEQYF. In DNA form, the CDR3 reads TGCGCCAGCAGTCACCCCCCACAGGAGTCGACCTACGAGCAGTACTTC.

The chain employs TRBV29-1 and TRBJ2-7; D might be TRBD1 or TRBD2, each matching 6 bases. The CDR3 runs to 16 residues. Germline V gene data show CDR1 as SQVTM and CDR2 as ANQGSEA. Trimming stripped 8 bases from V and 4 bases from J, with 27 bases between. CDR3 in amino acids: CSTSTPGGALGYEQYF. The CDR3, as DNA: TGCAGCACCTCCACACCCGGGGGCGCCCTGGGTTACGAGCAGTACTTC.

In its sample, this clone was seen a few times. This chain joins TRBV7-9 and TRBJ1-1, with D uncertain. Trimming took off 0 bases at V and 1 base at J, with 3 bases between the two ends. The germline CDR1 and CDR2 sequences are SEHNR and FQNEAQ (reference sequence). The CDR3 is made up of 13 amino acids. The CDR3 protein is CASSLAANTEAFF. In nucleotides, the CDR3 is TGTGCCAGCAGCTTAGCGGCGAACACTGAAGCTTTCTTT.

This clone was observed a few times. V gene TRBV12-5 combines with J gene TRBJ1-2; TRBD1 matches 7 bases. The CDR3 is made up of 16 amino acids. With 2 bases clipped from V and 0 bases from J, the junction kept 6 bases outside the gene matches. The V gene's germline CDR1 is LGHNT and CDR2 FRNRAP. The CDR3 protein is CASGLLIGTANYGYTF. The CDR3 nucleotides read TGTGCTAGTGGTTTGCTGATAGGGACAGCTAACTATGGCTACACCTTC.

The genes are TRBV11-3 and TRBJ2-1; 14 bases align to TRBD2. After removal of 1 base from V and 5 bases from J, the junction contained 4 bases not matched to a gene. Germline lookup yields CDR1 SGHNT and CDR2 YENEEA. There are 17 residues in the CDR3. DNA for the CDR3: TGTGCCAGCAGCTTAGGGGGGACTAGCGGGAGCCACAATGAGCAGTTCTTC. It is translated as CASSLGGTSGSHNEQFF.

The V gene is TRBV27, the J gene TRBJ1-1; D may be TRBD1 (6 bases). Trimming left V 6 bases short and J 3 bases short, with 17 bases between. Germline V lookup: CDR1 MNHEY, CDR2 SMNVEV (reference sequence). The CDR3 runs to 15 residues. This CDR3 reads CASRLNRAGDTEAFF. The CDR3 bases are TGTGCCAGCAGGCTTAACAGGGCGGGGGACACTGAAGCTTTCTTT.

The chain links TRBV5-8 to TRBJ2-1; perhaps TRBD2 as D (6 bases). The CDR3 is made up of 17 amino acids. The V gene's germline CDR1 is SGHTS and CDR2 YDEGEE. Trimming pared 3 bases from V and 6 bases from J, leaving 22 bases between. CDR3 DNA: TGTGCCAGCAGCTCCAATCCTACCAGCTCTAGCGCCAATGAGCAGTTCTTC. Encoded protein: CASSSNPTSSSANEQFF. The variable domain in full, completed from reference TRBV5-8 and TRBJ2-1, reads EAGVTQSPTHLIKTRGQQATLRCSPISGHTSVYWYQQALGLGLQFLLWYDEGEERNRGNFPPRFSGRQFPNYSSELNVNALELEDSALYLCASSSNPTSSSANEQFFGPGTRLTVL.

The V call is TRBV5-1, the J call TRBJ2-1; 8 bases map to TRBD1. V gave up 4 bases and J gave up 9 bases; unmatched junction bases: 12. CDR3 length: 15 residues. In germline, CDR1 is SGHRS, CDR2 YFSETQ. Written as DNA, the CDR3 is TGCGCCAGCAGCCTTACGACAGGGGATTATGGTGAGCAGTTCTTC. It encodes CASSLTTGDYGEQFF.

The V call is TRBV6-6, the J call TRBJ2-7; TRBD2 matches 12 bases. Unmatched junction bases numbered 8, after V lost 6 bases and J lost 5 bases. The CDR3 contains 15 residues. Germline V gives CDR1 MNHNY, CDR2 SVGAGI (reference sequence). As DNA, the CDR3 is TGTGCCAGCAGCGAGACTAGCGGGAGTATCAACGAGCAGTACTTC. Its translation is CASSETSGSINEQYF.

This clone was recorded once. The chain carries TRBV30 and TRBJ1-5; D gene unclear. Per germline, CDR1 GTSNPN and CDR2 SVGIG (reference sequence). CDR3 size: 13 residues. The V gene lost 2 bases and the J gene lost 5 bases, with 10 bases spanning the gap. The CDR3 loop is CAWSPRGDQPQHF. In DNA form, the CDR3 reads TGTGCCTGGAGTCCCCGGGGAGATCAGCCCCAGCATTTT.

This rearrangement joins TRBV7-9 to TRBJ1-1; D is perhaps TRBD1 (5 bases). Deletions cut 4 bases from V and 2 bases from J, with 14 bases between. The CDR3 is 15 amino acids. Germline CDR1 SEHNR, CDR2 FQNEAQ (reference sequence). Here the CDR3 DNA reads TGTGCCAGCAGCTCGGGTTTCAGGGTAAACACTGAAGCTTTCTTT. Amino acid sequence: CASSSGFRVNTEAFF.

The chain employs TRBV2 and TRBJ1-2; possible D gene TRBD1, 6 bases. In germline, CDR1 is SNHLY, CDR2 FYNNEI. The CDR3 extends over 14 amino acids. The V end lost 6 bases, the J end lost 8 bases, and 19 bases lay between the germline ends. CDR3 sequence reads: CASRGTRLGGGYTF. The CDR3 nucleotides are TGTGCCAGCAGGGGAACTCGTCTCGGGGGCGGCTACACCTTC.

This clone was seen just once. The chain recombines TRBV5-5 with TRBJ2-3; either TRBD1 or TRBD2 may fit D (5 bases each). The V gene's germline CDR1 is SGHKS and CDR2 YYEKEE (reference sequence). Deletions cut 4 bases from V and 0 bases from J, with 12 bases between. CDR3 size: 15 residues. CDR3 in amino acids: CASSIGTLSTDTQYF. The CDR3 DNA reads TGTGCCAGCAGCATCGGGACCCTGAGCACAGATACGCAGTATTTT.